This T cell receptor beta chain emerged from a study of control samples from healthy donors and cancer patients. TCRdb's table, derived via immunoSEQ multiplex PCR, lists solely in-frame clones and lacks some. The table records more than 90,000 clones, more than 85% of them present only once. CDR1 and CDR2 from the germline V gene are LGHDT and YNNKEL (reference sequence). Trimming stripped 3 bases from V and 0 bases from J, with 11 bases between. This CDR3 is 15 amino acids long. The receptor's source is a man aged 30-40 years in good health. The sample comprised blood. The rearrangement uses TRBV3-1 (or the pseudogene TRBV3-2) and TRBJ1-1; no clear D gene. The CDR3 sequence: CASSHTRNMNTEAFF. The CDR3 nucleotides are TGTGCCAGCAGCCATACGCGGAATATGAACACTGAAGCTTTCTTT.